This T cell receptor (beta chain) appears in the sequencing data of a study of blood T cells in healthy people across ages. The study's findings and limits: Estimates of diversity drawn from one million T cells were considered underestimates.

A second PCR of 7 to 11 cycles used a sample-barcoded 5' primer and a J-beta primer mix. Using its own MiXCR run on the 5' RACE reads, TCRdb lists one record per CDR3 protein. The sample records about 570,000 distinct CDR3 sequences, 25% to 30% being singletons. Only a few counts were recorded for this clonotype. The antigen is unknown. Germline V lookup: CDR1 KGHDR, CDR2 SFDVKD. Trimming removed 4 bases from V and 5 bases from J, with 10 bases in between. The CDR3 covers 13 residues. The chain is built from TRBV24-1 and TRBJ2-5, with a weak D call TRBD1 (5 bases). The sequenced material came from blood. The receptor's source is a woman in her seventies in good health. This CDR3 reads CATSEMGRETQYF. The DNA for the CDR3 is TGTGCCACCAGTGAAATGGGGCGGGAGACCCAGTACTTC.